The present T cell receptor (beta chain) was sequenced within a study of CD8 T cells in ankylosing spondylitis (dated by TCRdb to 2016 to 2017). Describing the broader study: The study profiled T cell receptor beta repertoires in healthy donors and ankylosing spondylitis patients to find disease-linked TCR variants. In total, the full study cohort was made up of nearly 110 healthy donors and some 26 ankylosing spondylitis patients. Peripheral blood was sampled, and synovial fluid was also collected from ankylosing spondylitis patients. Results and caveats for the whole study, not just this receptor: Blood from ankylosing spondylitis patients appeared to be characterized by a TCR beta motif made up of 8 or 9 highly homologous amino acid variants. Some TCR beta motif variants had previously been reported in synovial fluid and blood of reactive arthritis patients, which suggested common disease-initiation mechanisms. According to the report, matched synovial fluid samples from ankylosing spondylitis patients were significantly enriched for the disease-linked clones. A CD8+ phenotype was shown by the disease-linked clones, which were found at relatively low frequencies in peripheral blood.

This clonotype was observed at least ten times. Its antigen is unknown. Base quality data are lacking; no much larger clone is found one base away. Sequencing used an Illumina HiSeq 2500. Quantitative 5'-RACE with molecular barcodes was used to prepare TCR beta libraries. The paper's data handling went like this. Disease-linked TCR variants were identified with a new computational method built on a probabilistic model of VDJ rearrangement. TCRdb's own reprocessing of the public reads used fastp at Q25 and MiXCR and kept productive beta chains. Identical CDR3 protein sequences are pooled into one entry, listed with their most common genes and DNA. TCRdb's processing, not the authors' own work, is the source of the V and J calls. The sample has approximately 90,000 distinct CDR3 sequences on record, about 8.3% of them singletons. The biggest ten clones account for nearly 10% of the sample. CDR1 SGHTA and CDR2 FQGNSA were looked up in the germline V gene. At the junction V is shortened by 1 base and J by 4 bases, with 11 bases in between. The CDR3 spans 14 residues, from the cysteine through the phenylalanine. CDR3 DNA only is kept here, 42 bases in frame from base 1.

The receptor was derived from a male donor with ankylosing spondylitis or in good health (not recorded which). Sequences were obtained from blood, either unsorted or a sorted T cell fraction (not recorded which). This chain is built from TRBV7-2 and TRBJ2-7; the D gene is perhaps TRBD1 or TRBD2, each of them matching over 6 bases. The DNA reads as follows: TGTGCCAGCAGCTTAGTGAGGGGGGAATACGAGCAGTACTTC. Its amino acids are CASSLVRGEYEQYF.